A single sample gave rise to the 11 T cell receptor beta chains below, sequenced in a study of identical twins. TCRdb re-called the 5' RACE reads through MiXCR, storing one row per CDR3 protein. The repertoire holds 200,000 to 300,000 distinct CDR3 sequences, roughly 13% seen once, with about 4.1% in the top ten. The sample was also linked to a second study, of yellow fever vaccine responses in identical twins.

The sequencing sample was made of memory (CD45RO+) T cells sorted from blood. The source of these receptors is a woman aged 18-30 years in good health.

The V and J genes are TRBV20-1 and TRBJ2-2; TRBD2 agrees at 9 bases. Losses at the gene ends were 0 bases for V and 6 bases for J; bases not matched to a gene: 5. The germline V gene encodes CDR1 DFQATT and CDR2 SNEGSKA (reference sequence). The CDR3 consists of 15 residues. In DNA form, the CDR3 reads TGCAGTGCTAGAGAGGGACTAGCCCTTCCCGGGGAGCTGTTTTTT. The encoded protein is CSAREGLALPGELFF.

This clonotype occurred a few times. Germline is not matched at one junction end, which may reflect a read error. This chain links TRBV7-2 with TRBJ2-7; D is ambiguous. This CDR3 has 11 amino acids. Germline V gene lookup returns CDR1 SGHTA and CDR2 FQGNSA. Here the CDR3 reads CASSLVHDQYF. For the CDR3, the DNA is TGTGCCAGCAGCTTAGTCCACGATCAGTACTTC.

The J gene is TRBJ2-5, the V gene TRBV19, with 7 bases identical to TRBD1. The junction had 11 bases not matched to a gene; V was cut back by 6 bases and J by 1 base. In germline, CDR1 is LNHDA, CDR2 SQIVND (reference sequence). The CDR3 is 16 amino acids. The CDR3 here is CASRLTGTVVQETQYF. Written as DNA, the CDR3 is TGTGCCAGTAGACTTACCGGGACAGTAGTCCAAGAGACCCAGTACTTC.

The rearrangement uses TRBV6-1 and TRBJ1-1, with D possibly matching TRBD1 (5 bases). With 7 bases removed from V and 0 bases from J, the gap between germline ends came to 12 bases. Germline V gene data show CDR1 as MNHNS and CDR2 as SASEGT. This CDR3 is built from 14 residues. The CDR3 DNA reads TGTGCCAGCACAGATGGGGCGATGAACACTGAAGCTTTCTTT. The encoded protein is CASTDGAMNTEAFF.

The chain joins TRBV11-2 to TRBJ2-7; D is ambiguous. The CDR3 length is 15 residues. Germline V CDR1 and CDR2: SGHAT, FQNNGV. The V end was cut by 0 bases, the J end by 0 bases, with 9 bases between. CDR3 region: CASSLEAESSYEQYF. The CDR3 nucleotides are TGTGCCAGCAGCTTAGAGGCAGAGAGCTCCTACGAGCAGTACTTC.

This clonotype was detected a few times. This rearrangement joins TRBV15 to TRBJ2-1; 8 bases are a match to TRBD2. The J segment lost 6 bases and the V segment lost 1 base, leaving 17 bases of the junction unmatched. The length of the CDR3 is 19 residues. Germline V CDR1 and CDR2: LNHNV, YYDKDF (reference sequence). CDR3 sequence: CATSRVHPGGLSYRNEQFF. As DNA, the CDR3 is TGTGCCACCAGCAGAGTTCACCCGGGGGGGCTAAGTTACCGCAATGAGCAGTTCTTC.

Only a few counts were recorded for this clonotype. The CDR3 coding sequence is TGCAGTGCTAGAGTTGGTAGCGGGAGGTACGAGCAGTACTTC. Its translation: CSARVGSGRYEQYF. The chain links TRBV20-1 to TRBJ2-7; the match to TRBD2 covers 10 bases. The germline gives CDR1 DFQATT, CDR2 SNEGSKA (reference sequence). J was trimmed by 4 bases and V by 1 base; bases with no gene match: 4. The CDR3 extends over 14 amino acids.

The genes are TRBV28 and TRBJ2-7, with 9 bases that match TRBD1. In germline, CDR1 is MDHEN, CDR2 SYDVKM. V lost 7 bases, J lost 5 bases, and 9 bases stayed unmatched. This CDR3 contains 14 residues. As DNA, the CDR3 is TGTGCCAGCACCCAAACAGGGGGCAAGAACGAGCAGTACTTC. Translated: CASTQTGGKNEQYF.

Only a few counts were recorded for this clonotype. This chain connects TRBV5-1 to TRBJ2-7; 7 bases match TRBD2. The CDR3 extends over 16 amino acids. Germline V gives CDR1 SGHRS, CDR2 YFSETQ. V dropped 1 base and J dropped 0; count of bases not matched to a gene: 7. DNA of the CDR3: TGCGCCAGCAGCTTGTCCCCTAGCGGCCACTCCTACGAGCAGTACTTC. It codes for CASSLSPSGHSYEQYF.

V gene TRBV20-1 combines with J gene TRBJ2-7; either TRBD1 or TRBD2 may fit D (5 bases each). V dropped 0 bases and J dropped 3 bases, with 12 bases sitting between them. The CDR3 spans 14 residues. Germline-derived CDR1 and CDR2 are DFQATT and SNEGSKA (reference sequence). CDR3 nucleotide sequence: TGCAGTGCTAGAGATGATGGGGGATACTACGAGCAGTACTTC. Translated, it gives CSARDDGGYYEQYF.

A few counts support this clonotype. The CDR3 DNA sequence: TGTGCCAGCAGGGTTGGTGGGGCCGCCTCGGAGGTCTATGGCTACACCTTC. Residues: CASRVGGAASEVYGYTF. The chain joins TRBV28 to TRBJ1-2, with a tentative D call TRBD1 (5 bases). This CDR3 region has 17 residues. Trimming shortened V by 6 bases and J by 4 bases, and 24 bases separated the two germline ends. Germline V gives CDR1 MDHEN, CDR2 SYDVKM.